This T cell receptor beta chain was profiled in a study of beta chain features in type 1 diabetes. Study background: Patient and healthy donor groups were alike in age, gender and cell yields. General study results and limits: PCR could preferentially amplify shorter templates, alike in patients and controls. All four CD4+ subsets from Type 1 diabetes patients carried moderately but significantly shorter TCRB CDR3s.

Expressed TCRB transcripts got sequenced, as all isolated RNA was reverse transcribed. Samples of naive, central memory and regulatory T cells yielded a mean of around 3.5 million reads. Only in-frame clones appear in the TCRdb table, and some are missing; sequencing was by immunoSEQ multiplex PCR. This table holds 300,000 to 400,000 clones, over 9% found once. V was cut by 0 bases and J by 9 bases, with 16 bases left in between. CDR1 is SGHRS, CDR2 YFSETQ, per germline. The CDR3 has 15 amino acids. Stem cell-like memory, regulatory, central memory and naive CD4+ cells were sorted via CD45RO/CCR7/CD25/CD127/CD95/CD27. This clone has more than one count but fewer than ten. Its antigen remains unidentified.

The sequenced sample consisted of central memory CD4+ T cells from blood. The receptor was isolated from a man aged 25-40 years with type 1 diabetes. The chain joins TRBV5-1 to TRBJ2-4; D is unresolved. The CDR3 DNA is TGCGCCAGCAGCTTGGAGGTGGGGTCCGGGCGCATTCAGTACTTC. This codes for CASSLEVGSGRIQYF.